This T cell receptor beta chain was sequenced in a study of chronic HIV infection and antiretroviral therapy. TCRdb called the 5' RACE reads again in MiXCR, with one record for every CDR3 protein. The sample lists some 43,000 distinct CDR3 sequences, about 20% occurring once. This clonotype appeared a few times. V lost 0 bases to trimming and J lost 5 bases, with 8 bases between them. This CDR3 has 14 residues. Per the germline V gene, CDR1 is MNHEY and CDR2 is SMNVEV (reference sequence). The sample was peripheral blood. The receptor comes from an adult who had HIV and had not received antiretroviral therapy, or was an uninfected healthy control (not recorded which). The chain has TRBV27 and TRBJ2-1; D is undetermined. The CDR3 nucleotides are TGTGCCAGCAGTTTATCGGTAGGGAACAATGAGCAGTTCTTC. This gives the protein CASSLSVGNNEQFF.